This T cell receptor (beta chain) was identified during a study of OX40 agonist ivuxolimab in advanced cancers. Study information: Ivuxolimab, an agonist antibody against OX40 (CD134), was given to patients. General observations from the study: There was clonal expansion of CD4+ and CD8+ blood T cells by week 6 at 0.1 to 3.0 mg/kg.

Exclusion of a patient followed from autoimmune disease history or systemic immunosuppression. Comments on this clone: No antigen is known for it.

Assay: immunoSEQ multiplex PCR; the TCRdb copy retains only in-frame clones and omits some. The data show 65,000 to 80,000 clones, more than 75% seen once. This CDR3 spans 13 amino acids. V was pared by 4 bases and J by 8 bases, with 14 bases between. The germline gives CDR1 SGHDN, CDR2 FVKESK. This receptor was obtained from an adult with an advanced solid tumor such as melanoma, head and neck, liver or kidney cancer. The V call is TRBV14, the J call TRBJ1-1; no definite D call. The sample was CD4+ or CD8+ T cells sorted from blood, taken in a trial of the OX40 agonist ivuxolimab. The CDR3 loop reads CASSLLGSVEAFF. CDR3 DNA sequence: TGTGCCAGCAGCCTTCTAGGGTCTGTGGAAGCTTTCTTT.